Below, 24 T cell receptor beta chains from the same sample are listed, as sequenced in a study of blood T cell repertoires in COVID-19. Profiling relied on immunoSEQ multiplex PCR, and the TCRdb table lists in-frame clones only, not all of them. Here the sample spans 310,000 or so clones, approximately 90% being singletons. The material sequenced was PBMCs or T cells enriched from blood (not recorded which). Receptors were obtained from a woman between 18 and 29 years old who had recovered from COVID-19.

The chain carries TRBV5-4 and TRBJ2-1; the match to TRBD2 covers 10 bases. After removal of 4 bases from V and 9 bases from J, the junction contained 16 bases not matched to a gene. Germline V gene sequence: CDR1 SGHNT, CDR2 YYREEE (reference sequence). CDR3 length: 17 residues. The CDR3 reads CASSPPGASGRGGEQFF. The CDR3 nucleotides are TGTGCCAGCAGCCCTCCCGGGGCTAGCGGGAGAGGGGGTGAGCAGTTCTTC.

The chain is built from TRBV9 and TRBJ1-2, with TRBD1 identical over 9 bases. The J segment lost 8 bases and the V segment lost 0 bases, leaving 20 bases of the junction unmatched. From germline, CDR1 is SGDLS and CDR2 YYNGEE. The CDR3 runs 19 residues. The chain's CDR3 is CASSVAPADPGQGIFGYTF. CDR3 DNA sequence: TGTGCCAGCAGCGTAGCTCCGGCGGATCCAGGACAGGGGATTTTCGGCTACACCTTC.

This clone was counted a single time. The CDR3 DNA sequence: TGTGCCAGTAGTATGCCCGGACAGTTTAGCAATCAGCCCCAGCATTTT. Translation: CASSMPGQFSNQPQHF. The rearrangement uses TRBV19 and TRBJ1-5; D is perhaps TRBD1 (6 bases). V gave up 3 bases and J gave up 0 bases, with 12 bases separating them. Germline CDR1 LNHDA, CDR2 SQIVND (reference sequence). The CDR3 loop spans 16 amino acids.

This rearrangement joins TRBV11-2 to TRBJ2-6; D may be TRBD1 (5 bases). CDR3 length: 15 amino acids. CDR1 is SGHAT, CDR2 FQNNGV, per germline. V was cut by 5 bases and J by 0 bases, with 8 bases left in between. CDR3 sequence reads: CASSPGFSGANVLTF. The CDR3 coding sequence is TGTGCCAGCAGCCCAGGGTTCTCTGGGGCCAACGTCCTGACTTTC. Based on the CDR3 plus reference TRBV11-2 and TRBJ2-6, the full variable domain is EAGVAQSPRYKIIEKRQSVAFWCNPISGHATLYWYQQILGQGPKLLIQFQNNGVVDDSQLPKDRFSAERLKGVDSTLKIQPAKLEDSAVYLCASSPGFSGANVLTFGAGSRLTVL.

V and J are TRBV2 and TRBJ1-5; D gene unclear. The length of the CDR3 is 15 residues. CDR1 and CDR2 from the germline V gene are SNHLY and FYNNEI. Deletions cut 4 bases from V and 2 bases from J, with 12 bases between. CDR3 nucleotide sequence: TGTGCCAGCAGTGGTGACATGGGAGGCAATCAGCCCCAGCATTTT. Amino acid sequence: CASSGDMGGNQPQHF.

V is TRBV7-2 and J is TRBJ1-5; 9 nucleotides agree with TRBD1. V lost 5 bases to trimming and J lost 3 bases; unmatched junction nucleotides: 5. The CDR3 is 15 residues long. Germline CDR1 and CDR2: SGHTA and FQGNSA. The CDR3 sequence is CASSKDRGLNQPQHF. In DNA form, the CDR3 reads TGTGCCAGCAGCAAGGACAGGGGTCTCAATCAGCCCCAGCATTTT.

V gene TRBV10-3 combines with J gene TRBJ2-1, with 8 bases aligning to TRBD2. The V gene end was trimmed by 6 bases and the J gene end by 6 bases; junction bases not matched to a gene: 10. Germline V gene sequence: CDR1 ENHRY, CDR2 SYGVKD. This CDR3 contains 15 residues. The CDR3: CAISPGTSLSNEQFF. CDR3 DNA: TGTGCCATCAGCCCCGGGACTAGTTTGTCCAATGAGCAGTTCTTC.

This chain joins TRBV7-3 and TRBJ2-3, with a weak D call TRBD2 (5 bases). V dropped 3 bases and J dropped 0 bases, with 7 bases sitting between them. CDR1 SGHTA and CDR2 FQGTGA come from the germline V gene. The CDR3 loop spans 14 amino acids. DNA for the CDR3: TGTGCCAGCAGCTTCCGGGGTAGCACAGATACGCAGTATTTT. It specifies CASSFRGSTDTQYF.

This clone has more than one count but fewer than ten. The chain couples TRBV7-9 to TRBJ1-2, with D possibly TRBD1 on 6 matching bases. The CDR3 is made up of 13 amino acids. Germline assignment: CDR1 SEHNR and CDR2 FQNEAQ (reference sequence). V lost 5 bases to trimming and J lost 6 bases, with 13 bases between them. The CDR3 sequence is CASSRDIENGYTF. DNA of the CDR3: TGTGCCAGCAGCCGGGACATTGAAAATGGCTACACCTTC. The entire variable domain, with the rest obtained from reference TRBV7-9 and TRBJ1-2, is as follows: DTGVSQNPRHKITKRGQNVTFRCDPISEHNRLYWYRQTLGQGPEFLTYFQNEAQLEKSRLLSDRFSAERPKGSFSTLEIQRTEQGDSAMYLCASSRDIENGYTFGSGTRLTVV.

The V and J genes are TRBV9 and TRBJ2-1; no firm D call. Germline CDR1 reads SGDLS; CDR2 reads YYNGEE. V lost 0 bases and J lost 4, with 11 bases in between. The CDR3 has 15 residues. The CDR3 loop reads CASSVGGSTYNEQFF. DNA for the CDR3: TGTGCCAGCAGCGTAGGCGGCAGTACGTACAATGAGCAGTTCTTC. The variable domain in full, completed from reference TRBV9 and TRBJ2-1, reads DSGVTQTPKHLITATGQRVTLRCSPRSGDLSVYWYQQSLDQGLQFLIQYYNGEERAKGNILERFSAQQFPDLHSELNLSSLELGDSALYFCASSVGGSTYNEQFFGPGTRLTVL.

Here the CDR3 DNA reads TGTGCCACCAAAGCGGGAGGGCAGGAGACCCAGTACTTC. This encodes CATKAGGQETQYF. V and J are TRBV5-5 and TRBJ2-5, with TRBD2 matching 10 bases. J gave up 5 bases and V 9 bases, and 7 bases lay outside the gene matches. The CDR3 length is 13 residues. Germline V gene sequence: CDR1 SGHKS, CDR2 YYEKEE (reference sequence).

The chain's CDR3 is CASSQSLLGLYTEAFF. For the CDR3, the DNA is TGCGCCAGCAGCCAATCCCTTTTGGGGCTTTACACTGAAGCTTTCTTT. The rearrangement joins TRBV4-3 to TRBJ1-1, with D tentatively TRBD1 (5 bases). CDR1 is LGHNA and CDR2 is YSLEER in the germline V gene. The CDR3 runs to 16 residues. Deletions cut 2 bases from V and 3 bases from J, with 16 bases between.

This clone was observed once. The J gene is TRBJ1-1, the V gene TRBV30; no clear D. CDR3 length: 13 residues. CDR1 GTSNPN and CDR2 SVGIG come from the germline V gene (reference sequence). V lost 2 bases and J 1 base, leaving 8 bases between the germline ends. DNA for the CDR3: TGTGCCTGGAGTCTACAGCCGAACACTGAAGCTTTCTTT. Its translation is CAWSLQPNTEAFF. The complete variable domain, with remaining parts taken from reference TRBV30 and TRBJ1-1, reads SQTIHQWPATLVQPVGSPLSLECTVEGTSNPNLYWYRQAAGRGLQLLFYSVGIGQISSEVPQNLSASRPQDRQFILSSKKLLLSDSGFYLCAWSLQPNTEAFFGQGTRLTVV.

The V call is TRBV2, the J call TRBJ2-7, with D possibly matching TRBD1 (5 bases). The CDR3 runs to 14 residues. CDR1 and CDR2 from the germline V gene are SNHLY and FYNNEI. Trimming pared 7 bases from V and 0 bases from J, leaving 13 bases between. The CDR3 DNA reads TGTGCCAGCATATGGACATCTTTCTCCTACGAGCAGTACTTC. It is translated as CASIWTSFSYEQYF. Complete variable domain (other parts from reference TRBV2 and TRBJ2-7): EPEVTQTPSHQVTQMGQEVILRCVPISNHLYFYWYRQILGQKVEFLVSFYNNEISEKSEIFDDQFSVERPDGSNFTLKIRSTKLEDSAMYFCASIWTSFSYEQYFGPGTRLTVT.

This chain joins TRBV3-1 (or the pseudogene TRBV3-2) and TRBJ2-5, with TRBD1 matching 7 bases. The CDR3 is made up of 14 amino acids. Germline CDR1 is LGHDT and CDR2 is YNNKEL (reference sequence). V was pared by 1 base and J by 6 bases, with 5 bases of the junction left unmatched. CDR3 loop: CASSQAYRGKTQYF. The CDR3 DNA follows: TGTGCCAGCAGCCAAGCGTACAGGGGAAAGACCCAGTACTTC.

The J gene is TRBJ1-2, the V gene TRBV5-6, with 8 bases fitting TRBD1. Germline V CDR1 and CDR2: SGHDT, YYEEEE. The CDR3 extends over 14 amino acids. V lost 4 bases and J lost 4; bases outside the gene matches: 6. The CDR3 reads CASSAGQEVYGYTF. The CDR3 coding sequence is TGTGCCAGCAGCGCGGGACAGGAGGTCTATGGCTACACCTTC. The variable domain in full, with the rest retrieved from reference TRBV5-6 and TRBJ1-2, is DAGVTQSPTHLIKTRGQQVTLRCSPKSGHDTVSWYQQALGQGPQFIFQYYEEEERQRGNFPDRFSGHQFPNYSSELNVNALLLGDSALYLCASSAGQEVYGYTFGSGTRLTVV.

V and J are TRBV12-3 or TRBV12-4 and TRBJ1-1, with a tentative D call TRBD1 (5 bases). Between the trimmed V and J ends, which lost 7 bases and 2 bases, there was a span of 11 bases. The CDR3 runs to 13 residues. The CDR3 spells CASIRGGNTEAFF. CDR3 bases: TGTGCCAGCATAAGGGGTGGAAACACTGAAGCTTTCTTT.

The chain carries TRBV12-3 or TRBV12-4 and TRBJ2-2, with a possible D match to TRBD1 (5 bases). The CDR3 has 12 amino acids. Trimming shortened V by 2 bases and J by 7 bases, and 5 bases separated the two germline ends. CDR3 amino acids: CASSLQGGELFF. Here the CDR3 DNA reads TGTGCCAGCAGTTTACAGGGCGGGGAGCTGTTTTTT.

CDR3 bases: TGTGCCAGCAGCCCCCTGCAAGGGACAGAAAGGAATGAGCAGTTCTTC. It specifies CASSPLQGTERNEQFF. The genes are TRBV7-3 and TRBJ2-1; the match to TRBD1 covers 7 bases. Germline CDR1 reads SGHTA; CDR2 reads FQGTGA. The CDR3 is made up of 16 amino acids. The V and J ends lost 5 bases and 7 bases, in that order; junction bases with no gene match: 14.

This chain uses TRBV19 with TRBJ2-3, with a weak D call TRBD2 (6 bases). CDR1 is LNHDA, CDR2 SQIVND, per germline (reference sequence). V gave up 3 bases and J gave up 1 base, with 11 bases separating them. The CDR3 is 15 amino acids. CDR3 DNA: TGTGCCAGTAGTATCCGGGGCGGGGGCACAGATACGCAGTATTTT. It encodes CASSIRGGGTDTQYF.

The chain recombines TRBV6-5 with TRBJ1-1; maybe TRBD1 (5 bases). The ends were cut back, 2 bases at V and 3 bases at J, with 13 bases in the middle. Germline CDR1 reads MNHEY; CDR2 reads SVGAGI. This CDR3 has 15 residues. The CDR3 here is CASSYTKGFDTEAFF. CDR3 bases: TGTGCCAGCAGTTACACAAAGGGGTTCGACACTGAAGCTTTCTTT.

The V and J genes are TRBV7-7 and TRBJ2-5; 10 nucleotides line up with TRBD1. The CDR3 consists of 15 residues. Germline V gene lookup returns CDR1 SSHAT and CDR2 FNYEAQ (reference sequence). J lost 5 bases, V lost 1 base, and 4 bases had no gene match. CDR3 sequence: CASSLVGGQGETQYF. CDR3 nucleotide sequence: TGTGCCAGCAGCTTAGTAGGGGGACAGGGGGAGACCCAGTACTTC.

V gene TRBV11-2 combines with J gene TRBJ2-3; tentatively, D is TRBD2 (5 bases). The CDR3 has 16 residues. Deletions cut 5 bases from V and 2 bases from J, with 17 bases between. Germline lookup yields CDR1 SGHAT and CDR2 FQNNGV. The CDR3 spells CASSEVTGGTTDTQYF. CDR3 coding DNA: TGTGCCAGCAGCGAAGTGACCGGAGGAACCACAGATACGCAGTATTTT. Based on the CDR3 plus reference TRBV11-2 and TRBJ2-3, the full variable domain is EAGVAQSPRYKIIEKRQSVAFWCNPISGHATLYWYQQILGQGPKLLIQFQNNGVVDDSQLPKDRFSAERLKGVDSTLKIQPAKLEDSAVYLCASSEVTGGTTDTQYFGPGTRLTVL.

The chain has TRBV19 and TRBJ1-1; TRBD1 matches at 7 bases. V dropped 1 base and J dropped 0; count of bases not matched to a gene: 5. The CDR3 covers 16 residues. The germline V gene encodes CDR1 LNHDA and CDR2 SQIVND (reference sequence). This CDR3 is CASSIGRGFLNTEAFF. The CDR3 coding sequence is TGTGCCAGTAGTATAGGCAGGGGGTTCTTGAACACTGAAGCTTTCTTT.